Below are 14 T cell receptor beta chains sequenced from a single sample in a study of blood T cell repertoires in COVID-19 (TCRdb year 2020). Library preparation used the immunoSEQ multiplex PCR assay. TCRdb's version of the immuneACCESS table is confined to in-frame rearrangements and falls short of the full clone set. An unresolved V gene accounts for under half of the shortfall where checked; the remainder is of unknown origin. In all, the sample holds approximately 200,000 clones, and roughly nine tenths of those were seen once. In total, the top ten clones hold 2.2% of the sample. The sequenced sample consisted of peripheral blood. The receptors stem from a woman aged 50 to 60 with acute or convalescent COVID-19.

The chain's CDR3 is CASSPDSGYGYTF. The CDR3 DNA follows: TGTGCCAGCAGCCCCGACAGTGGTTATGGCTACACCTTC. This chain joins TRBV12-3 or TRBV12-4 and TRBJ1-2, with D possibly TRBD1 on 5 matching bases. V lost 6 bases, J lost 5 bases, and 13 bases lay in between. CDR3 length: 13 amino acids.

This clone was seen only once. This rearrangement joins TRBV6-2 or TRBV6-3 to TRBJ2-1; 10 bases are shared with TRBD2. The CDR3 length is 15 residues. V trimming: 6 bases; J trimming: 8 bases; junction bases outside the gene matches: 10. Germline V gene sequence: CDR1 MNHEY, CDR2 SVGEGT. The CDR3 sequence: CASSPLAGDLDEQFF. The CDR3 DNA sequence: TGTGCCAGCAGCCCTCTAGCGGGAGATCTGGATGAGCAGTTCTTC.

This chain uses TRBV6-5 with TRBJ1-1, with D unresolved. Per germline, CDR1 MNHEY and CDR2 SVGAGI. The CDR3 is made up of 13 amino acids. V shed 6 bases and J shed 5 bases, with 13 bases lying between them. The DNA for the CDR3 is TGTGCCAGCAGAACAGACCTGGGTACTGAAGCTTTCTTT. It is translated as CASRTDLGTEAFF.

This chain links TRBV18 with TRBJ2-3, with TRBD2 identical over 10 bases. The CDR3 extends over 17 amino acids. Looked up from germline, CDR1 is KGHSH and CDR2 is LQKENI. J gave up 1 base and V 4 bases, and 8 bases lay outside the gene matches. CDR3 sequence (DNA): TGTGCCAGCTCACTAATTCTAGCGGGGGCCGGCACAGATACGCAGTATTTT. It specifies CASSLILAGAGTDTQYF.

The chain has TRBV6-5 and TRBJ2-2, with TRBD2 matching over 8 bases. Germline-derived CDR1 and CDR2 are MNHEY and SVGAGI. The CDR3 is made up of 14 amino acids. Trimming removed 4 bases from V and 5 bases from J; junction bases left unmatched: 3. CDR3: CASSFGRGTGELFF. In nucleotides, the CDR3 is TGTGCCAGCAGTTTCGGGAGGGGGACCGGGGAGCTGTTTTTT.

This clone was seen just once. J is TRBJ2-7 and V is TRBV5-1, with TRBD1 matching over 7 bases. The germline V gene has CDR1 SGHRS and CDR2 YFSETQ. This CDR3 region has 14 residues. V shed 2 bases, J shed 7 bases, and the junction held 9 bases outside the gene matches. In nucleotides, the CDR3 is TGCGCCAGCAGCTTATTCCAGGGGGTTCGGGAGCAGTACTTC. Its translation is CASSLFQGVREQYF.

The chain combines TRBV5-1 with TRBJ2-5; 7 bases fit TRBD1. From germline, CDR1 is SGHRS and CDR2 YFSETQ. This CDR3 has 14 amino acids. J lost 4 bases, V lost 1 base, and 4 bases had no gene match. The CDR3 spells CASSLTGAGETQYF. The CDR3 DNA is TGCGCCAGCAGCTTGACAGGGGCGGGAGAGACCCAGTACTTC.

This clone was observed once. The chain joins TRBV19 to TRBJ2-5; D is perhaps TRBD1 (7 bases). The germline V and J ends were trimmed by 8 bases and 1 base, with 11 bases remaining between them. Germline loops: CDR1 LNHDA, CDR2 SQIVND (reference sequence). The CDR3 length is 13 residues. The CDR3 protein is CASAGQIQETQYF. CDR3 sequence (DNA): TGTGCCAGTGCGGGACAGATCCAAGAGACCCAGTACTTC.

In nucleotides, the CDR3 is TGTGCCAGCAGTTACCAACCGGGACAGCCTAACACTGAAGCTTTCTTT. Protein: CASSYQPGQPNTEAFF. The rearrangement joins TRBV6-5 to TRBJ1-1, with 7 bases aligning to TRBD1. CDR3 size: 16 residues. Unmatched junction bases numbered 8, after V lost 2 bases and J lost 2 bases. Germline V gives CDR1 MNHEY, CDR2 SVGAGI.

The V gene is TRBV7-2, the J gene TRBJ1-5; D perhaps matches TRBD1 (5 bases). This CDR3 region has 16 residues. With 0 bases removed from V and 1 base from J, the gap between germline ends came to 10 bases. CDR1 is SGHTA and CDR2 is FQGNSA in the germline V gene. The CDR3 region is CASSLAGGSSNQPQHF. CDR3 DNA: TGTGCCAGCAGCTTAGCGGGGGGATCAAGCAATCAGCCCCAGCATTTT.

CDR3 in DNA: TGTGCCAGCAGCGTAGGTGGGCGGTCGGGAGCCTATGGCTACACCTTC. This codes for CASSVGGRSGAYGYTF. The gene calls are TRBV9 and TRBJ1-2; D is unclear. The CDR3 runs 16 residues. Germline CDR1 is SGDLS and CDR2 is YYNGEE. The V and J ends lost 0 bases and 4 bases respectively, with 16 bases between them. The entire variable domain, with the rest obtained from reference TRBV9 and TRBJ1-2, is as follows: DSGVTQTPKHLITATGQRVTLRCSPRSGDLSVYWYQQSLDQGLQFLIQYYNGEERAKGNILERFSAQQFPDLHSELNLSSLELGDSALYFCASSVGGRSGAYGYTFGSGTRLTVV.

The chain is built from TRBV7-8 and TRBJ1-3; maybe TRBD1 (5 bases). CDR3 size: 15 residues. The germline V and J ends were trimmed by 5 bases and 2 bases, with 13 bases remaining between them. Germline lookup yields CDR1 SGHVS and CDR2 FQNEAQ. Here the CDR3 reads CASSLTGSPGNTIYF. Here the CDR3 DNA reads TGTGCCAGCAGCCTAACAGGCTCCCCTGGAAACACCATATATTTT.

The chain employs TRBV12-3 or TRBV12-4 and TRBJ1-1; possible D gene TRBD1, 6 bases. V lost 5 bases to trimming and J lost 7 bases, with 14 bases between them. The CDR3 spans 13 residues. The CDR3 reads CASSQGFRVEAFF. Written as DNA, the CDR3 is TGTGCCAGCAGTCAGGGGTTTAGGGTTGAAGCTTTCTTT.

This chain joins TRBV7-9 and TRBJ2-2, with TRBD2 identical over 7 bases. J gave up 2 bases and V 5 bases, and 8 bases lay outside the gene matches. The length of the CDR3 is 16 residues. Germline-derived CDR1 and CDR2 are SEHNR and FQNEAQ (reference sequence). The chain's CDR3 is CASSRLEGLNTGELFF. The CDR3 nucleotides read TGTGCCAGCAGCCGTCTCGAGGGACTAAACACCGGGGAGCTGTTTTTT.